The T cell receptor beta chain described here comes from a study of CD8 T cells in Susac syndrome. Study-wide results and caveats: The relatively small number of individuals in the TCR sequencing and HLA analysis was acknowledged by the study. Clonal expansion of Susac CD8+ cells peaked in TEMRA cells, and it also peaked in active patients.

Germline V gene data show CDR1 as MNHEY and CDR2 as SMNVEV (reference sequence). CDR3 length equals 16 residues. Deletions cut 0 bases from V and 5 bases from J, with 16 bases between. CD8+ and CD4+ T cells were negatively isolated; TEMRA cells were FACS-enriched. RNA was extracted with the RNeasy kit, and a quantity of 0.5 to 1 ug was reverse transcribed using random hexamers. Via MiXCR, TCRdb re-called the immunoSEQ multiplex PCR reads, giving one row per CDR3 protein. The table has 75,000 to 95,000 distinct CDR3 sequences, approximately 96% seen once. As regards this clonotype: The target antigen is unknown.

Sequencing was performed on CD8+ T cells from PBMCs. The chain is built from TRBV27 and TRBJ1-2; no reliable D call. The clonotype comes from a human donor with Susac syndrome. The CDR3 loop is CASSLSGMVLEYGYTF. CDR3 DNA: TGTGCCAGCAGTTTATCGGGGATGGTGTTAGAGTATGGCTACACCTTC.